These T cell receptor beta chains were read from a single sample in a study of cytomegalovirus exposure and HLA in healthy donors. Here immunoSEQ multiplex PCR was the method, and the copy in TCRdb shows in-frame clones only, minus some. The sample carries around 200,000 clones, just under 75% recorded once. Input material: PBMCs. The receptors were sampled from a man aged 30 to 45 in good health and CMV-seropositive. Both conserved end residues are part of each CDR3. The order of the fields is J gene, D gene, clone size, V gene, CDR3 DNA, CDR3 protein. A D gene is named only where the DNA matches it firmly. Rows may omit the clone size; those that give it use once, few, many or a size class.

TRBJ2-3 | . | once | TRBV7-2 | TGTGCCAGCAGCTTAGTGTTTAGTACAGATACGCAGTATTTT | CASSLVFSTDTQYF
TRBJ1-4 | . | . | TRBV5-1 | TGCGCCAGCAGCTTGGACTTTAATGAAAAACTGTTTTTT | CASSLDFNEKLFF
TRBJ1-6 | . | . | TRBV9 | TGTGCCAGCAGCGTAGAAGAGGGTAATAGACCCCTCCACTTT | CASSVEEGNRPLHF
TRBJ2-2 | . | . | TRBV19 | TGTGCCAGTAGTATTCAGGGTGCGAACACCGGGGAGCTGTTTTTT | CASSIQGANTGELFF
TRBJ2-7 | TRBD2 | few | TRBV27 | TGTGCCAGCAGTCCCGGGACTAGCGGGACCTACGAGCAGTACTTC | CASSPGTSGTYEQYF
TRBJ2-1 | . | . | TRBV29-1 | TGCAGCGGGACTATCTTATACAATGAGCAGTTCTTC | CSGTILYNEQFF
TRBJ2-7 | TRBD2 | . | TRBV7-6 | TGTGCCAGCAGCTTAGTAGCGGGGGGCTACGAGCAGTACTTC | CASSLVAGGYEQYF
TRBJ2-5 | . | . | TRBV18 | TGTGCCAGCTCCCCAGACTACCAACGGCTCGCCCAGTACTTC | CASSPDYQRLAQYF
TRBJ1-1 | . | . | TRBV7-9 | TGTTCCAGCAGCCGAGACAGCTTTGAAGCTTTCTTT | CSSSRDSFEAFF
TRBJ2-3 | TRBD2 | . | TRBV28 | TGTGCCAGCAGACCCGGGACTAGAGTTGGCACAGATACGCAGTATTTT | CASRPGTRVGTDTQYF
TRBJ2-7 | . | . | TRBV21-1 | TGTGCCAGCAGCACCCACAGCTCCGGGACAATCTACTACGAGCAGTACTTC | CASSTHSSGTIYYEQYF
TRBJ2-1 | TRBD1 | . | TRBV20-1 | TGCAGTGCCTTAGGACAGGCGGAGCAGTTCTTC | CSALGQAEQFF
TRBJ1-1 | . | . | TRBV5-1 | TGCGCCAGCAGCCCAACAAGGAACACTGAAGCTTTCTTT | CASSPTRNTEAFF
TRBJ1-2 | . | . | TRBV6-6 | TGTGCCAGCAGTTCCCAGCGGGGTGGCTACACCTTC | CASSSQRGGYTF
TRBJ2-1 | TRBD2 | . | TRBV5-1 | TGCGCCAGCAGCCAGACTAGCGGGAAGGGGAGTGAGCAGTTCTTC | CASSQTSGKGSEQFF
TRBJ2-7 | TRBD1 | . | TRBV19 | TGTGCCAGTAGTGCCGGGACAGGGAACTACGAGCAGTACTTC | CASSAGTGNYEQYF
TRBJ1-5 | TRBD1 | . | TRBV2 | TGTGCCAGCAGTGGGACAGGGGGGGATCAGCCCCAGCATTTT | CASSGTGGDQPQHF
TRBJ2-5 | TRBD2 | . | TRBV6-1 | TGTGCCATCAACCACGGGACTAGCCGGGAGACCCAGTACTTC | CAINHGTSRETQYF
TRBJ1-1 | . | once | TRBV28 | TGTGCCAGCAGCCGACTGCTACAGAACACTGAAGCTTTCTTT | CASSRLLQNTEAFF
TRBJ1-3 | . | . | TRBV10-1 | TGCGCCAGCAGTTTTAGATCTGGAAACACCATATATTTT | CASSFRSGNTIYF
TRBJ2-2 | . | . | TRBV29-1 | TGCAGCGTTGGAGGAGGGGGCTGGACCGGGGAGCTGTTTTTT | CSVGGGGWTGELFF
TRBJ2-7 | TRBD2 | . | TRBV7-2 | TGTGCCAGCAGCTGGGATCGGACTAGCGTGGGCGAGCAGTACTTC | CASSWDRTSVGEQYF
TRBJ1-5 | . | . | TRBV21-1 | TGTGCCAGCACAGGTTGGGGCAGACAGCCCCAGCATTTT | CASTGWGRQPQHF
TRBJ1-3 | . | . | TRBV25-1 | TGTGCCAGCAGTTTACCGGGAGGTCATGGGGACACCATATATTTT | CASSLPGGHGDTIYF
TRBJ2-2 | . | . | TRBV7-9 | TGTGCCAGCAGCTTAGCAGCACAGGGAGTCACCGGGGAGCTGTTTTTT | CASSLAAQGVTGELFF
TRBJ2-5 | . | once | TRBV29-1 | TGCAGCGCCACCCCGGGACTTCCCCAAGAGACCCAGTACTTC | CSATPGLPQETQYF
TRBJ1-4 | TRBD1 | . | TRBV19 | TGTGCCAGTAGTACCAACTTATGGACAGGGAATGATGAAAAACTGTTTTTT | CASSTNLWTGNDEKLFF
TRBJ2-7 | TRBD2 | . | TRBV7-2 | TGTGCCAGCAGCTTAGCTGGACTAGCGGTCCCCTTGAGGTACTTC | CASSLAGLAVPLRYF
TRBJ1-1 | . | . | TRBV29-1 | TGCAGCGCTAGGGGGGGTCAGGGCACTGAAGCTTTCTTT | CSARGGQGTEAFF
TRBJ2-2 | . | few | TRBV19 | TGTGCCAGTAGTCGGACAGCGATCCTCAGCGGGGAGCTGTTTTTT | CASSRTAILSGELFF
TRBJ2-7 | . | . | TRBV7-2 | TGTGCCAGCAGCTTAGGGTCACAGTTACCCTACGAGCAGTACTTC | CASSLGSQLPYEQYF
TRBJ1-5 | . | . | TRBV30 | TGTGCCTGGACCGCGGGGGGGCAACAGCCCCAGCATTTT | CAWTAGGQQPQHF